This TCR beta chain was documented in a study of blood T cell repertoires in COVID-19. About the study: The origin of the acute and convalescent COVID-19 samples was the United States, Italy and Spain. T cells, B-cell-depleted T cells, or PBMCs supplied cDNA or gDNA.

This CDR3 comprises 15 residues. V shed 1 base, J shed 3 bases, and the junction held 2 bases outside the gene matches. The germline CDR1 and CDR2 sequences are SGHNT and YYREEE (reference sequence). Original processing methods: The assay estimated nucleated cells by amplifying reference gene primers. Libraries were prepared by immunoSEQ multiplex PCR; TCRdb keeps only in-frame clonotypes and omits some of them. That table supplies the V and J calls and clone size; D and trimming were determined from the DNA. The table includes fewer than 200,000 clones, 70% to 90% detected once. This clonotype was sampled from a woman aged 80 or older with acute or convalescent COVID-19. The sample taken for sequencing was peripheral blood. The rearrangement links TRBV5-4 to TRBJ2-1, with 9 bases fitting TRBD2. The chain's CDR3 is CASSLRAGGYNEQFF. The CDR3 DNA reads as TGTGCCAGCAGCTTGCGAGCGGGGGGCTACAATGAGCAGTTCTTC.